The 22 T cell receptor beta chains given below trace back to one sample, sequenced in a study of T-cell reconstitution after alpha-beta-depleted transplantation in children. Unique molecular identifiers were incorporated when the TCRbeta library was constructed. TCRdb independently ran MiXCR on the PCR reads; one entry per CDR3 protein. The sample lists roughly 490,000 distinct CDR3 sequences, roughly an eighth occurring once. Sequences were derived from PBMCs, mostly from graft donor cells, sampled 180 days after TCRalphabeta/CD19-depleted stem cell transplant. The receptor source for this set is a female patient aged 2-9 years who had a stem cell transplant for aplastic anemia, so the T cells may come from the graft donor.

V is TRBV20-1 and J is TRBJ2-5, with 7 bases fitting TRBD2. The length of the CDR3 is 17 residues. Germline assignment: CDR1 DFQATT and CDR2 SNEGSKA (reference sequence). V shed 2 bases and J 2 bases; nucleotides not matched to a gene: 14. The CDR3 DNA reads TGCAGTGCTAGAATCCTCTTGCGGGAGTGGGTTCAAGAGACCCAGTACTTC. It specifies CSARILLREWVQETQYF.

The sample holds a few counts of this clonotype. This chain joins TRBV18 and TRBJ1-2; D is perhaps TRBD1 (6 bases). Deletions cut 0 bases from V and 7 bases from J, with 12 bases between. The CDR3 is 14 amino acids. The V gene's germline CDR1 is KGHSH and CDR2 LQKENI. The CDR3 DNA follows: TGTGCCAGCTCACCACCTTCAGGGGTCCGTGGCTACACCTTC. This sequence encodes CASSPPSGVRGYTF.

This clonotype was seen more than once but under ten times. The chain links TRBV20-1 to TRBJ2-5; TRBD2 agrees at 8 bases. This CDR3 has 15 residues. Trimming removed 6 bases from V and 5 bases from J; junction bases left unmatched: 14. The V gene's germline CDR1 is DFQATT and CDR2 SNEGSKA (reference sequence). The CDR3 loop is CSARGTRWFEETQYF. The CDR3 DNA reads as TGCAGTGCCCGTGGGACTAGGTGGTTTGAGGAGACCCAGTACTTC.

This clonotype appeared a few times. The gene calls are TRBV6-2 or TRBV6-3 and TRBJ1-5; 7 positions match TRBD1. From germline, CDR1 is MNHEY and CDR2 SVGEGT. The CDR3 length is 17 residues. The V segment lost 4 bases and the J segment 1 base; nucleotides outside the gene matches: 10. Here the CDR3 DNA reads TGTGCCAGCAGTTCTCTGCACAGGGGAACCAGCAATCAGCCCCAGCATTTT. This translates into CASSSLHRGTSNQPQHF.

This chain joins TRBV4-3 and TRBJ2-5; no firm D call. This CDR3 spans 13 amino acids. The V gene lost 0 bases and the J gene lost 7 bases, with 9 bases spanning the gap. Looked up from germline, CDR1 is LGHNA and CDR2 is YSLEER. The CDR3 region is CASSQDSPGTQYF. CDR3 sequence (DNA): TGCGCCAGCAGCCAAGATAGCCCCGGGACCCAGTACTTC.

This clonotype was found a few times. The V and J genes are TRBV28 and TRBJ1-1, with a possible D match to TRBD1 (5 bases). Trimming took 2 bases from V and 0 from J, leaving 13 bases between them. Germline lookup yields CDR1 MDHEN and CDR2 SYDVKM. The CDR3 runs to 16 residues. The chain's CDR3 is CASSLLSGRMNTEAFF. CDR3 nucleotides: TGTGCCAGCAGTTTACTATCAGGGCGAATGAACACTGAAGCTTTCTTT.

This clonotype has only a few counts. The gene calls are TRBV4-3 and TRBJ2-2, with TRBD1 matching over 7 bases. J lost 2 bases, V lost 1 base, and 4 bases had no gene match. The CDR3 length is 16 residues. The germline CDR1 and CDR2 sequences are LGHNA and YSLEER. The CDR3, as DNA: TGCGCCAGCAGCCAAGGGACAGGTTCAAACACCGGGGAGCTGTTTTTT. This codes for CASSQGTGSNTGELFF.

This clonotype has just a few counts. The rearrangement joins TRBV12-3 or TRBV12-4 to TRBJ2-7; a weak D match, TRBD2 (7 bases). V lost 5 bases and J 5 bases, leaving 25 bases between the germline ends. The CDR3 consists of 17 residues. The CDR3 region is CASSQGTIFLYGNEQYF. CDR3 sequence (DNA): TGTGCCAGCAGTCAGGGGACTATTTTCTTATACGGCAACGAGCAGTACTTC.

This clonotype was seen only a few times. This chain joins TRBV5-6 and TRBJ1-2; the D gene is possibly TRBD1 (5 bases). Germline lookup yields CDR1 SGHDT and CDR2 YYEEEE. The CDR3 length is 14 residues. Trimming pared 5 bases from V and 6 bases from J, leaving 17 bases between. CDR3 amino acids: CASRLTGALDGYTF. In DNA form, the CDR3 reads TGTGCCAGCAGGTTAACCGGGGCGCTGGATGGCTACACCTTC.

This clonotype turned up a few times. The chain uses TRBV11-2 and TRBJ2-3; D is undetermined. V was trimmed by 2 bases and J by 4 bases, leaving 10 bases between them. The CDR3 runs 14 residues. CDR1 and CDR2 from the germline V gene are SGHAT and FQNNGV. CDR3 in DNA: TGTGCCAGCAGCTTATTCACTGGGGCAGATACGCAGTATTTT. Protein sequence: CASSLFTGADTQYF.

The table lists this clonotype with a few counts. This rearrangement joins TRBV7-3 to TRBJ2-2; D uncertain. The V gene lost 2 bases and the J gene lost 1 base, with 5 bases spanning the gap. From germline, CDR1 is SGHTA and CDR2 FQGTGA. CDR3 length: 14 amino acids. The CDR3 region is CASSLHQNTGELFF. CDR3 sequence (DNA): TGTGCCAGCAGCTTACATCAGAACACCGGGGAGCTGTTTTTT.

This clonotype has more than one count but fewer than ten. This chain uses TRBV10-1 with TRBJ2-3; D is possibly TRBD1 (5 bases). Germline assignment: CDR1 WNHNN and CDR2 SYGVQD (reference sequence). Trimming removed 0 bases at V and 8 bases at J, with 12 bases between. The CDR3 is made up of 14 amino acids. The chain's CDR3 is CASSESRQGLTQYF. CDR3 bases: TGCGCCAGCAGTGAGTCTCGGCAGGGCCTTACGCAGTATTTT.

This rearrangement joins TRBV6-5 to TRBJ2-5; no reliable D call. CDR3 length: 14 residues. From germline, CDR1 is MNHEY and CDR2 SVGAGI. Trimming stripped 0 bases from V and 5 bases from J, with 10 bases between. The CDR3 bases are TGTGCCAGCAGTTACTCGATAGTCCCGGAGACCCAGTACTTC. Its protein product is CASSYSIVPETQYF.

Of note for this clonotype: One end of the junction is discordant with germline, which a read error may explain. The gene calls are TRBV15 and TRBJ1-5; tentatively, D is TRBD1 (6 bases). Germline CDR1 and CDR2: LNHNV and YYDKDF (reference sequence). CDR3 length: 12 residues. CDR3 nucleotide sequence: TGTGCCACCCGCACCCGGGGGCAGCCCCAGCATTTC. Amino acids: CATRTRGQPQHF.

J is TRBJ2-2 and V is TRBV5-4; maybe TRBD1 (6 bases). V lost 6 bases to trimming and J lost 6 bases, with 15 bases between them. The CDR3 extends over 14 amino acids. Germline V lookup: CDR1 SGHNT, CDR2 YYREEE (reference sequence). As DNA, the CDR3 is TGTGCCAGCACCTTAGGGGGAGTGCCCGGGGAGCTGTTTTTT. This translates into CASTLGGVPGELFF.

This clonotype has a handful of counts. V and J are TRBV20-1 and TRBJ2-3; possibly TRBD2 for D (5 bases). CDR1 and CDR2 from the germline V gene are DFQATT and SNEGSKA (reference sequence). The length of the CDR3 is 13 residues. The germline V and J ends were trimmed by 5 bases and 6 bases, with 15 bases remaining between them. The CDR3 is CSADGRGSDTQYF. The DNA of the CDR3 is TGCAGTGCTGATGGACGGGGAAGTGATACGCAGTATTTT.

This clonotype was seen a handful of times. The V and J genes are TRBV15 and TRBJ1-5; D uncertain. The CDR3 sequence is 13 residues long. The germline gives CDR1 LNHNV, CDR2 YYDKDF (reference sequence). V was pared by 4 bases and J by 4 bases, with 8 bases between. The CDR3 spells CATSTNRNQPQHF. The CDR3 bases are TGTGCCACCAGCACGAATCGGAATCAGCCCCAGCATTTT.

This clonotype has more than one count but fewer than ten. The chain combines TRBV7-9 with TRBJ2-1; D is unclear. The CDR3 extends over 15 amino acids. Germline CDR1 SEHNR, CDR2 FQNEAQ (reference sequence). V was pared by 3 bases and J by 3 bases, with 12 bases between. The CDR3 region is CASSFPPLVYNEQFF. In nucleotides, the CDR3 is TGTGCCAGCAGCTTCCCACCTCTAGTCTACAATGAGCAGTTCTTC.

V is TRBV20-1 and J is TRBJ1-2, with D uncertain. V was pared by 3 bases and J by 2 bases, with 10 bases between. From germline, CDR1 is DFQATT and CDR2 SNEGSKA (reference sequence). CDR3 size: 13 residues. The CDR3 region is CSARQTVNYGYTF. In DNA form, the CDR3 reads TGCAGTGCTAGGCAGACCGTAAACTATGGCTACACCTTC.

This clonotype was recorded at least ten times. The genes are TRBV5-1 and TRBJ2-1; D not certain. Trimming stripped 0 bases from V and 6 bases from J, with 22 bases between. The germline CDR1 and CDR2 sequences are SGHRS and YFSETQ. This CDR3 is 18 amino acids long. The DNA of the CDR3 is TGCGCCAGCAGCTTGGCCGTATCAGGCGGCAGAAAAAGCAATGAGCAGTTCTTC. This codes for CASSLAVSGGRKSNEQFF.

This clonotype was seen ten or more times. The chain carries TRBV6-1 and TRBJ2-3; no reliable D call. The CDR3 extends over 14 amino acids. V was trimmed by 2 bases and J by 3 bases, leaving 9 bases between them. From germline, CDR1 is MNHNS and CDR2 SASEGT. In DNA form, the CDR3 reads TGTGCCAGCAGTGAATCTAGGGCGACAGATACGCAGTATTTT. Translating gives CASSESRATDTQYF.

This chain uses TRBV18 with TRBJ1-2; a possible D gene is TRBD1 (6 bases). Germline-derived CDR1 and CDR2 are KGHSH and LQKENI. The CDR3 totals 14 residues. Trimming pared 3 bases from V and 7 bases from J, leaving 15 bases between. CDR3 nucleotide sequence: TGTGCCAGCTCACCCGACTCTCAGGGGACTGGCTACACCTTC. Translating it yields CASSPDSQGTGYTF.